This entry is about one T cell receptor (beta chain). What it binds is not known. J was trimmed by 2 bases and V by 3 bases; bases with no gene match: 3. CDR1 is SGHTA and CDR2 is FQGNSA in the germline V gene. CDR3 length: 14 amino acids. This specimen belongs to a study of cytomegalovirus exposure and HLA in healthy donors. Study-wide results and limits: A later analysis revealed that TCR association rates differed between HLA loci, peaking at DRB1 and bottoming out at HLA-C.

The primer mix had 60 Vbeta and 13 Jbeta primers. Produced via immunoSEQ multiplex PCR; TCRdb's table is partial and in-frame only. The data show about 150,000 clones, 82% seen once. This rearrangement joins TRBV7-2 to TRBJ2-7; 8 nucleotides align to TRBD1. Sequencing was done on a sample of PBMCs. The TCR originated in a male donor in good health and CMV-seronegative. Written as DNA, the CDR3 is TGTGCCAGCAGCTTTGGACAGGGCCCCTACGAGCAGTACTTC. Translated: CASSFGQGPYEQYF.